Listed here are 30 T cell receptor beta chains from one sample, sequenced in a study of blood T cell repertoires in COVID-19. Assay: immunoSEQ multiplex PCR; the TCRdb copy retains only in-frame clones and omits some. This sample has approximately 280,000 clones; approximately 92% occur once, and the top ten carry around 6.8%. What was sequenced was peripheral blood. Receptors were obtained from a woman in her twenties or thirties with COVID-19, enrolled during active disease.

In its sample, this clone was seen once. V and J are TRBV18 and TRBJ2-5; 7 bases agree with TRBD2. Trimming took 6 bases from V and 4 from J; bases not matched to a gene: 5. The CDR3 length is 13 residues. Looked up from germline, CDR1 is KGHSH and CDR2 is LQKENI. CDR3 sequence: CASSLSGGETQYF. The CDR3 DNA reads TGTGCCAGCTCTCTTTCGGGAGGAGAGACCCAGTACTTC.

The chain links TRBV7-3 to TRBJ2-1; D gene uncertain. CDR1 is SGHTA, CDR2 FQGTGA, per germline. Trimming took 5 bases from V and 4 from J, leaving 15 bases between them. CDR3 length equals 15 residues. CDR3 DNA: TGTGCCAGCAGCCTGAGACTCGGTGGGTACAATGAGCAGTTCTTC. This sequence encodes CASSLRLGGYNEQFF.

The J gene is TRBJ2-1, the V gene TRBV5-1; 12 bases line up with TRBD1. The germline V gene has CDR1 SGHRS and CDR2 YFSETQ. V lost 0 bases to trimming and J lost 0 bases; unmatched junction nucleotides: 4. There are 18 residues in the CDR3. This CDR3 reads CASSLDGTGGPSYNEQFF. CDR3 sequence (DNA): TGCGCCAGCAGCTTGGACGGGACAGGGGGCCCCTCCTACAATGAGCAGTTCTTC.

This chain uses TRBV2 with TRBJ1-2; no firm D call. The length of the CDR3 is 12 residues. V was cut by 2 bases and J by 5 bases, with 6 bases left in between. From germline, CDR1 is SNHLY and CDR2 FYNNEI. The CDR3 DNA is TGTGCCAGCAGTGAAATGACTTATGGCTACACCTTC. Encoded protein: CASSEMTYGYTF.

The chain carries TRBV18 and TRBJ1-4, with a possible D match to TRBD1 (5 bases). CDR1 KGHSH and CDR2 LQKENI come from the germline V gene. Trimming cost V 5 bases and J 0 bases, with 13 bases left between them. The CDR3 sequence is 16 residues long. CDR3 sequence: CASSTGLLTTNEKLFF. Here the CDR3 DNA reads TGTGCCAGCTCAACAGGCCTCCTAACAACTAATGAAAAACTGTTTTTT.

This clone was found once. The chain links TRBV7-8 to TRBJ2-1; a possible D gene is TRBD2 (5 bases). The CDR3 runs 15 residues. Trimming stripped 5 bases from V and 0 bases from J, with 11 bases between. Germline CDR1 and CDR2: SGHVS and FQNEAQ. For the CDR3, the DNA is TGTGCCAGCAGCCCCCGGGATACCTCCTACAATGAGCAGTTCTTC. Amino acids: CASSPRDTSYNEQFF.

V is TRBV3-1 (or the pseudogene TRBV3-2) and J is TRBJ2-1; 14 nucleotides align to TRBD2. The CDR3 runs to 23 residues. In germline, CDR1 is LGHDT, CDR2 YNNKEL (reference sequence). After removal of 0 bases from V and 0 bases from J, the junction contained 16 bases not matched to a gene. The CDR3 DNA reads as TGTGCCAGCAGCCAAGATAGGAGGGGGGGACTAGCGGGAGTAAGAGGCTCCTACAATGAGCAGTTCTTC. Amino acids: CASSQDRRGGLAGVRGSYNEQFF.

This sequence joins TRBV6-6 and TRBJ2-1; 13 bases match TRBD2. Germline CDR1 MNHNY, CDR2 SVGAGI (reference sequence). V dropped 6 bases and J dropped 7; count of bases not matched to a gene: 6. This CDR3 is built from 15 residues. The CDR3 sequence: CASSLRTSGRNEQFF. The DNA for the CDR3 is TGTGCCAGCAGCCTCAGGACTAGCGGGAGAAATGAGCAGTTCTTC.

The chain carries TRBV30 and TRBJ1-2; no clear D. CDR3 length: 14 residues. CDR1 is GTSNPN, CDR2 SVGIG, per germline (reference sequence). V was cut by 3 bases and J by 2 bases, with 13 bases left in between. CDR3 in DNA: TGTGCCTGGAGCGACCTGACAACCAACTATGGCTACACCTTC. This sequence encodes CAWSDLTTNYGYTF.

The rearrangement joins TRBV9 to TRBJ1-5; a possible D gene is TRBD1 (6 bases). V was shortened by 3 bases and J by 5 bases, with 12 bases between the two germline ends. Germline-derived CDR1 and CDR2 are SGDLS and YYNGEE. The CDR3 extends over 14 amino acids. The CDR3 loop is CASSGQGSYQPQHF. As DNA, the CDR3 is TGTGCCAGCAGCGGTCAGGGGTCCTATCAGCCCCAGCATTTT.

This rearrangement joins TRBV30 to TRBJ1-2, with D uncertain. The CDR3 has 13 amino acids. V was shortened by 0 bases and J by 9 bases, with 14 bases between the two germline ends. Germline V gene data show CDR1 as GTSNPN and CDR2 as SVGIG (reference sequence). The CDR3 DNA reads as TGTGCCTGGAGTGTACGTGAGGGCATGAGCTACACCTTC. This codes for CAWSVREGMSYTF.

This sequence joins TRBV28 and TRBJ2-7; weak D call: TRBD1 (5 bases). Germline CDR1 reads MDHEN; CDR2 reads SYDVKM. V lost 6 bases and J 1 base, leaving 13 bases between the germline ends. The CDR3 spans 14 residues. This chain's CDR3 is CASRLGVWSYEQYF. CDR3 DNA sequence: TGTGCCAGCAGGCTAGGGGTTTGGTCCTACGAGCAGTACTTC.

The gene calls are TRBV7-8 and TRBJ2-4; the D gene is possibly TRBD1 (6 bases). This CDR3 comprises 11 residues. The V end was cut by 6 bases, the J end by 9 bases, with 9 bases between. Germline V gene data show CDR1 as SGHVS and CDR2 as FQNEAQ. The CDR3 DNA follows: TGTGCCAGCAGGGGGGCCACCATTCAGTACTTC. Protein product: CASRGATIQYF.

The CDR3 DNA sequence: TGTGCCAGCAGTCCCTATTGGACAGGCTTCTCCTACGAGCAGTACTTC. Its protein is CASSPYWTGFSYEQYF. This chain joins TRBV28 and TRBJ2-7, with 7 bases aligning to TRBD1. With V trimmed by 5 bases and J by 0 bases, 10 bases remained unmatched. This CDR3 is 16 amino acids long. Germline V gives CDR1 MDHEN, CDR2 SYDVKM.

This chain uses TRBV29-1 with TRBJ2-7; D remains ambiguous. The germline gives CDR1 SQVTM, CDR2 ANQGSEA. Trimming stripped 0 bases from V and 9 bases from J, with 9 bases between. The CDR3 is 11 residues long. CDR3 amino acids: CSVEEYLRQYF. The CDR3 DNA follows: TGCAGCGTTGAAGAATATCTGAGGCAGTACTTC.

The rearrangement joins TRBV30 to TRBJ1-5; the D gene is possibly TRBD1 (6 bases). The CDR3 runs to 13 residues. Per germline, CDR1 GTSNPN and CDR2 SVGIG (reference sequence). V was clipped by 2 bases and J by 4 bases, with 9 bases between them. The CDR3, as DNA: TGTGCCTGGAGTAGGGGGTCTAATCAGCCCCAGCATTTT. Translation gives CAWSRGSNQPQHF.

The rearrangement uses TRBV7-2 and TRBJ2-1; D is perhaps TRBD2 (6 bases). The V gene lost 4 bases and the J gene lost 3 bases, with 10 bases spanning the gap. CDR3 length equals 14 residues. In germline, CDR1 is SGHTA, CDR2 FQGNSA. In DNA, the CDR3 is TGTGCCAGCAGCTCCCTGGGGGGCTACAATGAGCAGTTCTTC. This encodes CASSSLGGYNEQFF.

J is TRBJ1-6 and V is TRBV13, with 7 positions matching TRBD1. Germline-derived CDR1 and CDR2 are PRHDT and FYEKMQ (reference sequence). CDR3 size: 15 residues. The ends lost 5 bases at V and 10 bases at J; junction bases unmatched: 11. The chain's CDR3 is CASSTWDRGGSPLHF. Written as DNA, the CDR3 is TGTGCCAGCAGCACGTGGGACAGAGGAGGCTCACCCCTCCACTTT.

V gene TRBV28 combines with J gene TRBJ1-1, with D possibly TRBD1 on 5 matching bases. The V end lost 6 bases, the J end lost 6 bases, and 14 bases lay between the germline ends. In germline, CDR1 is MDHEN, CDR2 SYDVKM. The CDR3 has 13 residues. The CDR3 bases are TGTGCCAGCAGCTTCGGGGGGAGGGCTGAAGCTTTCTTT. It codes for CASSFGGRAEAFF.

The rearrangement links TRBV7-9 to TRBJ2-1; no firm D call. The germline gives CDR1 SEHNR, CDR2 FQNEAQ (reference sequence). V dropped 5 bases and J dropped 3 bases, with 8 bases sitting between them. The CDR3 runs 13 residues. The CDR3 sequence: CASSPLNYNEQFF. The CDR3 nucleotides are TGTGCCAGCAGCCCCCTTAACTACAATGAGCAGTTCTTC.

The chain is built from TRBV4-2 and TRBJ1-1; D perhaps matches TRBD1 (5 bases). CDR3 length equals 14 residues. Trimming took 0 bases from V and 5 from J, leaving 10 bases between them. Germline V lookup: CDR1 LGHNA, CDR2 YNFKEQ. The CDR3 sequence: CASSQDAGPTEAFF. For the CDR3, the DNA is TGTGCCAGCAGCCAAGATGCGGGGCCAACTGAAGCTTTCTTT.

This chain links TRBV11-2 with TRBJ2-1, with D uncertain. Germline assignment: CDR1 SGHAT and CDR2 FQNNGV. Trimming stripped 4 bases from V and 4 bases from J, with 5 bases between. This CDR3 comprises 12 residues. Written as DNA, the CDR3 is TGTGCCAGCAGCTCTTATTACAATGAGCAGTTCTTC. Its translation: CASSSYYNEQFF.

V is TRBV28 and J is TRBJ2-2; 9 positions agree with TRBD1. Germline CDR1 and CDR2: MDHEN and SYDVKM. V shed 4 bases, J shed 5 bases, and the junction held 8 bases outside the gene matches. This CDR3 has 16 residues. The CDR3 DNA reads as TGTGCCAGCAGTTCCCCCCCCGGGACAGGGACCGGGGAGCTGTTTTTT. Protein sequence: CASSSPPGTGTGELFF.

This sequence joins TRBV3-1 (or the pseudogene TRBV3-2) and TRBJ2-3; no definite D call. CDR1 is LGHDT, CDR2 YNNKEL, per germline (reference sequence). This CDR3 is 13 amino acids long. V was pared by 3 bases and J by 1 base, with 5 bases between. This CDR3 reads CASSHPGTDTQYF. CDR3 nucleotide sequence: TGTGCCAGCAGCCACCCCGGCACAGATACGCAGTATTTT.

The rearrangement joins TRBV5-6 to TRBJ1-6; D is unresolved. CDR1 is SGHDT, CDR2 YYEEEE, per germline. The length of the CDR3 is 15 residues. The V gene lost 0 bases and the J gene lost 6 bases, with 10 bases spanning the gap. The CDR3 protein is CASSLGRVVNSPLHF. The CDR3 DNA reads TGTGCCAGCAGCTTGGGGAGGGTGGTTAATTCACCCCTCCACTTT.

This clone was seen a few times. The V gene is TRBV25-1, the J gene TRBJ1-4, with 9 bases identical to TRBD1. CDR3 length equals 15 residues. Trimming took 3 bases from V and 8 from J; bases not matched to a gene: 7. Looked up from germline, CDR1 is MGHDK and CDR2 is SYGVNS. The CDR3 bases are TGTGCCAGCAGTGATCCCGGACAGGGGACGGAAAAACTGTTTTTT. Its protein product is CASSDPGQGTEKLFF.

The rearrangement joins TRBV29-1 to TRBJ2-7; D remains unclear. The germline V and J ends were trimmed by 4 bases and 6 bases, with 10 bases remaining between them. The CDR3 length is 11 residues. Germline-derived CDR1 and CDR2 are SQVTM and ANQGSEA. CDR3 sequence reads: CSVVIPGEQYF. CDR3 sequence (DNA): TGCAGCGTTGTAATCCCAGGCGAGCAGTACTTC.

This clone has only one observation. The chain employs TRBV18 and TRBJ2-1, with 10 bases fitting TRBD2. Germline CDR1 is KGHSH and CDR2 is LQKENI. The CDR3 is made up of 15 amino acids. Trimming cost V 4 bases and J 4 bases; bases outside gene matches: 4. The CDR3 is CASSRTSGVYNEQFF. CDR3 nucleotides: TGTGCCAGCTCACGAACTAGCGGGGTTTACAATGAGCAGTTCTTC.

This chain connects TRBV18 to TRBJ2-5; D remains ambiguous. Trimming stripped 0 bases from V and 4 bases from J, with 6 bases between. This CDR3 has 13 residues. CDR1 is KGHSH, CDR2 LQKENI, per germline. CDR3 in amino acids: CASSPPNGETQYF. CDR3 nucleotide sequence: TGTGCCAGCTCACCACCTAACGGAGAGACCCAGTACTTC.

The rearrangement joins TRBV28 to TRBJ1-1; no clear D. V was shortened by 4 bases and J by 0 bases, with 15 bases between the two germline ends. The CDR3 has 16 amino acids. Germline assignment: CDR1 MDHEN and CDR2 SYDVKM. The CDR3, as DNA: TGTGCCAGCAGTTCCCTCTCACGTGGGCTGAACACTGAAGCTTTCTTT. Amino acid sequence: CASSSLSRGLNTEAFF.